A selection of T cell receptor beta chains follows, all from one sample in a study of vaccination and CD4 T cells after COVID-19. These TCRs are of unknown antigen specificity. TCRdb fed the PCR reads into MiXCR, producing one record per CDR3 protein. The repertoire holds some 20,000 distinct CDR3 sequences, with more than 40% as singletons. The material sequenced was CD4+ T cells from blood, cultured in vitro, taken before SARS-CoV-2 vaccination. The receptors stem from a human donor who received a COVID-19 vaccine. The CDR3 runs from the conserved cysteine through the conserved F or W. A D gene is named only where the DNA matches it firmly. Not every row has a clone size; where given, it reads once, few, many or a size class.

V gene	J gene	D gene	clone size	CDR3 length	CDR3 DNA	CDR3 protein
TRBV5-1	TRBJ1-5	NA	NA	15	TGCGCCAGCAGCTTGAGTGGAAATAGCAATCAGCCCCAGCATTTT	CASSLSGNSNQPQHF
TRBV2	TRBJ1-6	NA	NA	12	TGTGCCAGCAGGGGGGATAATTCACCCCTCCACTTT	CASRGDNSPLHF
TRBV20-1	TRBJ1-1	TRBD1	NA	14	TGCAGTGCTAGGAGGACAGGGGGAAATATTGAAGCTTTCTTT	CSARRTGGNIEAFF
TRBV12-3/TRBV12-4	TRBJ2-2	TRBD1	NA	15	TGTGCCAGCAGTCGCCGACAGGGTAGGGCCGGGGAGCTGTTTTTT	CASSRRQGRAGELFF
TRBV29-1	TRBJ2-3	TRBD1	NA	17	TGCAGCGTTGCCCGATTAATTACAGGGGTAGGCACAGATACGCAGTATTTT	CSVARLITGVGTDTQYF
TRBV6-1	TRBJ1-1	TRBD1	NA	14	TGTGCCAGCAGCCGCAGACAGGGGGAGACTGAAGCTTTCTTT	CASSRRQGETEAFF
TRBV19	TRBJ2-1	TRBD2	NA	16	TGTGCCAGTAGTAAGCAGCGGGGGAGCTCCTACAATGAGCAGTTCTTC	CASSKQRGSSYNEQFF
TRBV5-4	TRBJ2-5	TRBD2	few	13	TGTGCCAGCAGCTCCGGACTAGAAGAGACCCAGTACTTC	CASSSGLEETQYF
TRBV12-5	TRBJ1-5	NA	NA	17	TGTGCTAGTGGTTTGGTGTCGGCGGACAGAACCAATCAGCCCCAGCATTTT	CASGLVSADRTNQPQHF
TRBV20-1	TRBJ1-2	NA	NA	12	TGCAGTGCCCCCGGACCCCGCAATGGCTACACCTTC	CSAPGPRNGYTF
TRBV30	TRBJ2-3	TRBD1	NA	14	TGTGCCTGGAAGGGACAGGGGGATTTGGATACGCAGTATTTT	CAWKGQGDLDTQYF
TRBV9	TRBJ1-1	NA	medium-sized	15	TGTGCCAGCAGCGTAGCCGGTCTCATGAACACTGAAGCTTTCTTT	CASSVAGLMNTEAFF
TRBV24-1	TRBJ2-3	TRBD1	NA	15	TGTGCCACATCTACCGGGGGACAGGGTCCAGATACGCAGTATTTT	CATSTGGQGPDTQYF
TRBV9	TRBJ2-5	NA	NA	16	TGTGCCAGCAGCCCGAATAGTAGGGGGGCGGGGGAGACCCAGTACTTC	CASSPNSRGAGETQYF
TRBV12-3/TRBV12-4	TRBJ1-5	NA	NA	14	TGTGCCAGCAGTTCGGCAGTCAGGAATCAGCCCCAGCATTTT	CASSSAVRNQPQHF
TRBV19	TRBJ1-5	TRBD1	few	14	TGTGCCAGTAGTAGGGACAGAAATAATCAGCCCCAGCATTTT	CASSRDRNNQPQHF
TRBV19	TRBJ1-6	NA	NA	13	TGTGCCACCACGGACAGAACGGGTTCACCCCTCCACTTT	CATTDRTGSPLHF
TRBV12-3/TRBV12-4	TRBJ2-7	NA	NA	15	TGTGCCAGCAGTCGGGGGCCGGACAGCTCCTACGAGCAGTACTTC	CASSRGPDSSYEQYF
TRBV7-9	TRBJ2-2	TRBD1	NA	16	TGTGCCAGCAGCTCCCTGGACAGGGGGATTACCGGGGAGCTGTTTTTT	CASSSLDRGITGELFF
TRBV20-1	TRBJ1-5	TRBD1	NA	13	TGCAGTGCTAGAGAGCAGGGGGCTCAGCCCCAGCATTTT	CSAREQGAQPQHF
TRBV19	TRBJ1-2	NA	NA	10	TGTGCCAGCTGGGGCTATGGCTACACCTTC	CASWGYGYTF
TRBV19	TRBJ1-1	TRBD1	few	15	TGTGCCAGTAGTATACAGGGGGCCCTGAACACTGAAGCTTTCTTT	CASSIQGALNTEAFF
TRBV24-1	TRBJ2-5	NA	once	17	TGTGCCACCAGTGACCGCGGATTAAGGGAGGGGGTAGAGACCCAGTACTTC	CATSDRGLREGVETQYF
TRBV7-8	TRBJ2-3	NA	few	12	TGTGCCAGCAGCTTAGCTCCAGATACGCAGTATTTT	CASSLAPDTQYF
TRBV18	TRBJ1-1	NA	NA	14	TGTGCCAGCTCACCACAGGTGCCCCAAACTGAAGCTTTCTTT	CASSPQVPQTEAFF
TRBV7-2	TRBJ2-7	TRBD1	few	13	TGTGCCAGCAGCCGGGACAGCCCCTACGAGCAGTACTTC	CASSRDSPYEQYF
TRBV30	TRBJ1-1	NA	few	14	TGTGCCTGGACAGTCCCGCCGGGGAACACTGAAGCTTTCTTT	CAWTVPPGNTEAFF
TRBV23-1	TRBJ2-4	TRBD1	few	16	TGCGCCAGCAGCCTTATTCCGGGACAGGGGAAAAACATTCAGTACTTC	CASSLIPGQGKNIQYF
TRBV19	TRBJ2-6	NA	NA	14	TGTGCCAGTTCCAGGACACCTGGGGCCAACGTCCTGACTTTC	CASSRTPGANVLTF
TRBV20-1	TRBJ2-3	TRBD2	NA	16	TGCAGTGCTAGGCGGGTTAGCGGGGGGCACACAGATACGCAGTATTTT	CSARRVSGGHTDTQYF
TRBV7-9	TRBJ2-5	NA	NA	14	TGTGCCAGCAGCTTGGCTACAGGGAGGGAGACCCAGTACTTC	CASSLATGRETQYF
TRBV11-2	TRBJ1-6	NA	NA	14	TGTGCCAGCAGCTCCACAGGACCGAATTCACCCCTCCACTTT	CASSSTGPNSPLHF
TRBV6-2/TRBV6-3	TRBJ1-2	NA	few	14	TGTGCCAGCAGCCGGAATCCGGGAGCCTATGGCTACACCTTC	CASSRNPGAYGYTF
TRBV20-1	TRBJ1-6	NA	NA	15	TGCAGTGCTAGAAACCCTCTGACTCAAAATTCACCCCTCCACTTT	CSARNPLTQNSPLHF
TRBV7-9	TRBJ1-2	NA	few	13	TGTGCCAGCAGCTTAGAAGGAGGGGTTGGCTACACCTTC	CASSLEGGVGYTF
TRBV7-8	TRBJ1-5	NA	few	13	TGTGCCAGCAGCCCAAGTCCGGCGCGGCCCCAGCATTTT	CASSPSPARPQHF
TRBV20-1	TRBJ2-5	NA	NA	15	TGCAGTGCTAGAGAAGCCTTGGGTAGTGTGGGGCCCCAGTACTTC	CSAREALGSVGPQYF